This T cell receptor beta chain was found in a study of shared clonotypes between healthy human individuals. Study-wide points: Memory subsets had estimated richness that was generally smaller than that of naive subsets. The study found lower generation probabilities in non-shared clonotypes than in those shared by all four donors.

With respect to this clone: Antigen: not known.

The data were produced by immunoSEQ multiplex PCR, yet TCRdb's version contains in-frame clones alone and is incomplete. The sample holds about 1.1 million clones; around 77% are singletons and the top ten take roughly 0.82%. This receptor was identified in a young man in good health. Some clones in this sample may be carry-over from other donors' samples. The sequencing sample was made of memory CD4+ T cells from PBMCs. Subset here: CD45RA-negative fraction.

The DNA for the CDR3 is TGCGCCAGCAGCTTGTCGACCTACGAGCAGTACTTC. As protein: CASSLSTYEQYF. The chain has TRBV5-1 and TRBJ2-7; D not certain. Germline V CDR1 and CDR2: SGHRS, YFSETQ. The length of the CDR3 is 12 residues. Trimming cost V 1 base and J 2 bases, with 4 bases left between them.